This T cell receptor beta chain originates from a study of blood T cell repertoires in COVID-19. Background on the study: Samples of COVID-19 (acute and convalescent) were obtained from the United States, Italy and Spain. The cDNA or gDNA used as material had been derived from T cells, B-cell-depleted T cells, or PBMCs.

Germline V gene lookup returns CDR1 SGDLS and CDR2 YYNGEE. This CDR3 spans 14 amino acids. V was shortened by 4 bases and J by 3 bases, with 10 bases between the two germline ends. Original processing methods: From reference gene primer amplification, estimates of nucleated cell counts were derived. Produced via immunoSEQ multiplex PCR; TCRdb's table is partial and in-frame only. That table supplies the V and J calls and clone size; D and trimming were determined from the DNA. The sample includes approximately 150,000 clones, roughly 85% of them seen just once. This chain links TRBV9 with TRBJ2-2; D is undetermined. The clonotype comes from a man aged 35-49 years with acute or convalescent COVID-19. Sequences were obtained from peripheral blood. The CDR3, as DNA: TGTGCCAGCAGCCCCCCCCGGGACACCGGGGAGCTGTTTTTT. Translated: CASSPPRDTGELFF. Using reference TRBV9 and TRBJ2-2 for the parts outside the CDR3, the full variable domain is DSGVTQTPKHLITATGQRVTLRCSPRSGDLSVYWYQQSLDQGLQFLIQYYNGEERAKGNILERFSAQQFPDLHSELNLSSLELGDSALYFCASSPPRDTGELFFGEGSRLTVL.